The 7 T cell receptor beta chains below all came from one sample that was sequenced in a study of T-cell memory formation after mild COVID-19. TCRdb processed the 5' RACE reads anew with MiXCR; each CDR3 protein has one entry. The table has around 370,000 distinct CDR3 sequences, about 21% seen once. Sequencing was carried out using PBMCs or a T cell subset sorted from them (not recorded which). The receptors stem from an adult woman who had mild COVID-19 (a few samples of this study predate the infection). Cell type and time point are not known.

V is TRBV5-1 and J is TRBJ2-7, with 7 positions matching TRBD2. V was pared by 7 bases and J by 4 bases, with 8 bases of the junction left unmatched. The CDR3 consists of 13 residues. The germline gives CDR1 SGHRS, CDR2 YFSETQ. The CDR3 nucleotides read TGCGCCAGCCAACGAAAGGGAGGGTACGAGCAGTACTTC. Amino acids: CASQRKGGYEQYF. Supplemented by reference TRBV5-1 and TRBJ2-7, the full variable domain reads KAGVTQTPRYLIKTRGQQVTLSCSPISGHRSVSWYQQTPGQGLQFLFEYFSETQRNKGNFPGRFSGRQFSNSRSEMNVSTLELGDSALYLCASQRKGGYEQYFGPGTRLTVT.

J is TRBJ2-5 and V is TRBV5-1; no clear D. CDR3 length equals 13 residues. V shed 2 bases and J shed 2 bases, with 7 bases lying between them. The V gene's germline CDR1 is SGHRS and CDR2 YFSETQ. CDR3 DNA: TGCGCCAGCAGCTTCCAGATACAAGAGACCCAGTACTTC. Protein sequence: CASSFQIQETQYF.

CDR3 nucleotides: TGCGCCAGCAGTTACACAGGGGATAACACAGATACGCAGTATTTT. Its protein is CASSYTGDNTDTQYF. The genes are TRBV5-1 and TRBJ2-3; 7 bases align to TRBD1. The CDR3 covers 15 residues. J was trimmed by 2 bases and V by 5 bases; bases with no gene match: 8. Germline-derived CDR1 and CDR2 are SGHRS and YFSETQ.

This clonotype was counted only a few times. The V call is TRBV12-3 or TRBV12-4, the J call TRBJ1-1, with 8 positions matching TRBD1. The CDR3 sequence is 17 residues long. V was pared by 3 bases and J by 5 bases, with 14 bases of the junction left unmatched. In DNA, the CDR3 is TGTGCCAGCAGTTTTTCCCTGGTGACAGGGGTGGGGACTGAAGCTTTCTTT. It is translated as CASSFSLVTGVGTEAFF.

The chain combines TRBV20-1 with TRBJ2-2; 13 bases fit TRBD2. After removal of 5 bases from V and 4 bases from J, the junction contained 4 bases not matched to a gene. In germline, CDR1 is DFQATT, CDR2 SNEGSKA (reference sequence). The CDR3 covers 15 residues. DNA of the CDR3: TGCAGTGCTGAGGGACTAGCGGGGTCCACCGGGGAGCTGTTTTTT. Translation: CSAEGLAGSTGELFF.

This clonotype occurred a few times. The chain links TRBV6-5 to TRBJ1-1; TRBD1 might be the D (6 bases). This CDR3 has 14 residues. With 2 bases removed from V and 1 base from J, the gap between germline ends came to 8 bases. Germline V CDR1 and CDR2: MNHEY, SVGAGI. CDR3 DNA sequence: TGTGCCAGCAGTTACATGACAGGGAACACTGAAGCTTTCTTT. It is translated as CASSYMTGNTEAFF.

The rearrangement links TRBV5-1 to TRBJ2-3; maybe TRBD2 (5 bases). The ends were cut back, 2 bases at V and 6 bases at J, with 13 bases in the middle. The CDR3 length is 14 residues. Germline V gene data show CDR1 as SGHRS and CDR2 as YFSETQ. The CDR3 coding sequence is TGCGCCAGCAGCTTCGACCGGGGTAGGGATACGCAGTATTTT. This sequence encodes CASSFDRGRDTQYF. Looking up the rest from reference TRBV5-1 and TRBJ2-3 gives the full variable domain: KAGVTQTPRYLIKTRGQQVTLSCSPISGHRSVSWYQQTPGQGLQFLFEYFSETQRNKGNFPGRFSGRQFSNSRSEMNVSTLELGDSALYLCASSFDRGRDTQYFGPGTRLTVL.